This T cell receptor beta chain was sequenced for a study of blood T cell repertoires in COVID-19. In the original workflow: Estimation of nucleated cell counts was performed using reference gene primer amplification. The table came from immunoSEQ multiplex PCR; TCRdb's copy has only in-frame clones and leaves some out. From that table come the V and J calls and clone size; the DNA was used to work out D and trimming. The data show approximately 99,000 clones, with roughly 84% seen just once and approximately 2% held by the top ten. The clonotype originates from a man between 65 and 85 years old with active or convalescent COVID-19. What was sequenced was peripheral blood.

The CDR3 here is CASRGPGGGVETQYF. The CDR3 DNA reads as TGTGCCAGCAGGGGTCCTGGGGGGGGTGTGGAGACCCAGTACTTC. This sequence joins TRBV2 and TRBJ2-5, with 7 bases identical to TRBD2. The CDR3 runs to 15 residues. CDR1 SNHLY and CDR2 FYNNEI come from the germline V gene. After removal of 6 bases from V and 5 bases from J, the junction contained 12 bases not matched to a gene.